This entry describes one TCR beta chain. The V and J ends lost 4 bases and 1 base, in that order; junction bases with no gene match: 12. The CDR3 covers 18 residues. Germline V CDR1 and CDR2: SGHNT, YYREEE (reference sequence). Each patient experienced a relapse that followed autologous stem cell transplantation, and brentuximab vedotin exposure varied. Sequenced by immunoSEQ multiplex PCR; TCRdb stores in-frame clones only, minus some. This table holds tens of thousands of clones, 89% found once. This specimen comes from a study of PD-1 blockade in classical Hodgkin lymphoma. The TCR originated in a human donor with classical Hodgkin lymphoma. The gene calls are TRBV5-4 and TRBJ2-5; 11 nucleotides line up with TRBD2. The specimen was peripheral blood mononuclear cells (PBMCs), collected before the second cycle of nivolumab. CDR3 coding DNA: TGTGCCAGCAGCCGGCCGGGACTAGCGGCTAACGCCCAAGAGACCCAGTACTTC. Its protein product is CASSRPGLAANAQETQYF.